This TCR beta chain was identified during a study of regulatory T cells in long-lasting Graves disease. For TCR beta, libraries came from iRepertoire HTBI primers and Arm-PCR of CDR3 regions. From the multiplex PCR reads, TCRdb called clonotypes with MiXCR, one entry per CDR3 protein. The table lists 540,000 or so distinct CDR3 sequences, less than 15% of them singletons, with roughly a tenth in the top ten. The CDR3 covers 13 residues. Germline V gene lookup returns CDR1 MNHNS and CDR2 SASEGT. About this clonotype: What it binds is unknown. A much larger clonotype is one base distant, so this may be a read error.

Time point defined: newly diagnosed GD, antithyroid drugs for less than 3 months. Extracted RNA from PBMCs served as the source of the TCR library. Whole-study results and caveats: With persistent disease, TRBV28, TRBJ1-2 and TRBJ2-5 were the favored segments.

These sequences were also reported in another study, on T cells in Graves' hyperthyroidism and ophthalmopathy.

The sequenced sample was peripheral blood mononuclear cells (PBMCs), obtained at new diagnosis, from a patient treated with antithyroid drugs. The chain is built from TRBV6-1 and TRBJ2-1; the D gene is possibly TRBD2 (6 bases). The sequence was obtained from a man younger than 40 with Graves disease. CDR3 DNA sequence: TGTGCCAGCAGTCCCCCGGGACTGGAGACCAAGTACTTC. Its protein is CASSPPGLETKYF.